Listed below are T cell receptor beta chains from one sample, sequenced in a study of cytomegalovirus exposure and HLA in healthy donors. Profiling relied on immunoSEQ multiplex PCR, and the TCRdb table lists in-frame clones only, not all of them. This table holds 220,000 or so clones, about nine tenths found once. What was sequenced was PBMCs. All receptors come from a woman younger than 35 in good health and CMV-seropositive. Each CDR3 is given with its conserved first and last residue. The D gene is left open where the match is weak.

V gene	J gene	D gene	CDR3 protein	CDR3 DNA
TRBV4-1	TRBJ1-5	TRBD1	CASSHSDRGSNQPQHF	TGCGCCAGCAGCCATTCCGACAGGGGTAGCAATCAGCCCCAGCATTTT
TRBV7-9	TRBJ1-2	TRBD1	CASNPGQENYGYTF	TGTGCCAGCAACCCCGGACAGGAAAACTATGGCTACACCTTC
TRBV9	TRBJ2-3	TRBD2	CASSSSGSTDTQYF	TGTGCCAGCAGCAGTAGCGGGAGCACAGATACGCAGTATTTT
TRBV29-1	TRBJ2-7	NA	CSVEGGGEGWEQYF	TGCAGCGTTGAAGGTGGGGGCGAGGGTTGGGAGCAGTACTTC
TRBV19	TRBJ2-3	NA	CASSIERRTVEDTQYF	TGTGCCAGTAGTATAGAAAGGAGGACTGTGGAAGATACGCAGTATTTT
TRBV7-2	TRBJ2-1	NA	CASSLLLDEQFF	TGTGCCAGCAGCTTACTTCTCGATGAGCAGTTCTTC
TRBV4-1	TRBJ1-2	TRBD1	CASSQDRGQTYGYTF	TGCGCCAGCAGCCAAGATCGGGGACAGACCTATGGCTACACCTTC
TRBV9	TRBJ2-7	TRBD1	CASSPGDRSSYEQYF	TGTGCCAGCAGCCCCGGGGACAGGAGCTCCTACGAGCAGTACTTC
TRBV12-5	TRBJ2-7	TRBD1	CASALEGDRVDWNEQYF	TGTGCTAGTGCTCTTGAGGGGGACAGGGTGGATTGGAACGAGCAGTACTTC
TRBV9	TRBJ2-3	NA	CASSVGTASTDTQYF	TGTGCCAGCAGCGTAGGTACTGCCTCCACAGATACGCAGTATTTT
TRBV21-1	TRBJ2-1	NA	CASSKRVQSSGRPLSSYNEQFF	TGTGCCAGCAGCAAAAGGGTGCAGTCTAGCGGGAGGCCCCTGAGCTCCTACAATGAGCAGTTCTTC
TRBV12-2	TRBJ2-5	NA	CASRLPVPSTGQGETQYF	TGTGCAAGTCGCTTACCAGTGCCCTCAACGGGACAGGGCGAGACCCAGTACTTC
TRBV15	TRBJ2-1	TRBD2	CATSSGGRRTYNEQFF	TGTGCCACCAGCAGCGGCGGGAGAAGGACCTACAATGAGCAGTTCTTC
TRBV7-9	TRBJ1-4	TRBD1	CASSNVRDRVLANEKLFF	TGTGCCAGCAGTAACGTCCGGGACAGGGTTTTGGCTAATGAAAAACTGTTTTTT
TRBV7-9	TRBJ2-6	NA	CASSSLPKSAANVLTF	TGTGCCAGCAGCTCTCTCCCCAAGAGTGCGGCCAACGTCCTGACTTTC
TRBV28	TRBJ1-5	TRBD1	CASSLRGQPQHF	TGTGCCAGCAGTTTAAGGGGGCAGCCACAGCATTTT
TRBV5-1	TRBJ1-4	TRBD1	CASSPLGTGQEKLFF	TGCGCCAGCAGCCCACTCGGGACAGGGCAAGAAAAACTGTTTTTT
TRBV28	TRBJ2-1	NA	CASSWPGGLNEQFF	TGTGCCAGCAGTTGGCCGGGCGGGCTCAATGAGCAGTTCTTC
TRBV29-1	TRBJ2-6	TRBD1	CSVGGGQGAGGANVLTF	TGCAGCGTTGGGGGGGGACAGGGGGCGGGAGGGGCCAACGTCCTGACTTTC
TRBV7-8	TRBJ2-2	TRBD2	CASSLGGFNSGRVATGELFF	TGTGCCAGCAGCTTAGGAGGTTTTAATAGCGGGAGGGTGGCCACCGGGGAGCTGTTTTTT
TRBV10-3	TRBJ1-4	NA	CAISEREGGEKLFF	TGTGCCATCAGTGAAAGGGAGGGCGGTGAAAAACTGTTTTTT
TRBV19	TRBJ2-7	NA	CASSILLLYEQYF	TGTGCCAGTAGTATCCTCCTACTCTACGAGCAGTACTTC
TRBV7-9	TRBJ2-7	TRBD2	CASSGASGKAGVHEQYF	TGTGCCAGCAGCGGAGCTAGCGGGAAGGCAGGGGTTCACGAGCAGTACTTC
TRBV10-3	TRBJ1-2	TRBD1	CAINSDRGPRGYTF	TGTGCCATCAATTCGGACAGGGGGCCTCGTGGCTACACCTTC